This TCR beta chain derives from a study of cytomegalovirus exposure and HLA in healthy donors. This clone came up once. In the PCR, 60 Vbeta and 13 Jbeta primers were used. Repertoires were generated with immunoSEQ multiplex PCR, while TCRdb's copy carries only in-frame clones and drops some. The sample includes approximately 90,000 clones, 63% seen only once; the top ten take roughly 6.8%. The CDR3 runs 13 residues. Germline V CDR1 and CDR2: WNHNN, SYGVQD (reference sequence). J gave up 6 bases and V 7 bases, and 8 bases lay outside the gene matches. The clonotype was recovered from a woman aged 30 to 39 in good health and CMV-seronegative. This chain links TRBV10-1 with TRBJ1-1; 7 positions match TRBD1. Sequences were obtained from PBMCs. The CDR3 is CASKRQGNAEAFF. CDR3 coding DNA: TGCGCCAGCAAAAGACAGGGTAACGCTGAAGCTTTCTTT.